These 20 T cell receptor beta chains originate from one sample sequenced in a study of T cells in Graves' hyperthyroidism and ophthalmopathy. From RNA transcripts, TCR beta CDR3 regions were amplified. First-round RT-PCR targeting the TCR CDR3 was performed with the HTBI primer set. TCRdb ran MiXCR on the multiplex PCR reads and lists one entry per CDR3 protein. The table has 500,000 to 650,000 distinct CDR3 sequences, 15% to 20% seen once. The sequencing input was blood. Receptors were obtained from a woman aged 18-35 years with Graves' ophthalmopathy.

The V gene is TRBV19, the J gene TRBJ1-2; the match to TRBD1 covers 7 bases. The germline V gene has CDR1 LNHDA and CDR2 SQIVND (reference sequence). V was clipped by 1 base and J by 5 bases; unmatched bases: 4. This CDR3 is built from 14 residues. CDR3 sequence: CASSIGTGAYGYTF. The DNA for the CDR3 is TGTGCCAGTAGTATAGGGACAGGAGCGTATGGCTACACCTTC.

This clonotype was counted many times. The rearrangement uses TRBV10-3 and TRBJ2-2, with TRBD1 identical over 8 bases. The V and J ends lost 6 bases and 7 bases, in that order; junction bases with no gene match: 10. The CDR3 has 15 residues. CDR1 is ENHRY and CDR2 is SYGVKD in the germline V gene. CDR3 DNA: TGTGCCATCAGCGCGACAGGGGACGGAGACGGGGAGCTGTTTTTT. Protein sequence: CAISATGDGDGELFF.

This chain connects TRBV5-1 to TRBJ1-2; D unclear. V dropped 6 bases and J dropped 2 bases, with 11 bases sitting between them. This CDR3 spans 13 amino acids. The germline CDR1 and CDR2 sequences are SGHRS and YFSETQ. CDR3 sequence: CASKEGLNYGYTF. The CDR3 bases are TGCGCCAGCAAGGAAGGTCTGAACTATGGCTACACCTTC.

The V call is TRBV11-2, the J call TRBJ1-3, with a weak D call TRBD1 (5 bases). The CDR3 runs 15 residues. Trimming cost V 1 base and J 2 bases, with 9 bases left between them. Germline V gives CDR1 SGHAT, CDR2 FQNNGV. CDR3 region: CASSLGPGPGNTIYF. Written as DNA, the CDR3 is TGTGCCAGCAGCTTAGGGCCAGGGCCTGGAAACACCATATATTTT.

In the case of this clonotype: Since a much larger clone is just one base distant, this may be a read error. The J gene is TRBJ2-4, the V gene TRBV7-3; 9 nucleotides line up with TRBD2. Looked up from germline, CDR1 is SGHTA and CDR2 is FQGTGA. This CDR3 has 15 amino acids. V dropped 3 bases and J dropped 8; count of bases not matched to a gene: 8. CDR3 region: CASSLTSGAMDIQYF. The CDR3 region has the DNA TGTGCCAGCAGCTTGACTAGCGGCGCCATGGACATTCAGTACTTC.

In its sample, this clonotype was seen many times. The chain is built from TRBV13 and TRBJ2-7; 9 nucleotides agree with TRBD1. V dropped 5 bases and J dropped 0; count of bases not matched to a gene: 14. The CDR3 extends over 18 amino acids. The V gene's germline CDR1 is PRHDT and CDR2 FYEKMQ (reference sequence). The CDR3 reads CASSAGQGAFLGSYEQYF. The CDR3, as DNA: TGTGCCAGCAGCGCGGGACAGGGAGCCTTCCTAGGCTCCTACGAGCAGTACTTC.

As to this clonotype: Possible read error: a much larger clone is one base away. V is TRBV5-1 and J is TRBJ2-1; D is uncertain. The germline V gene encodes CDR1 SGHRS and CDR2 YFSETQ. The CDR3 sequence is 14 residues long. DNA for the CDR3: TGCGCCGGCAGCTTGCCGTGGAAATTCGACGAGCAGTTCTTC. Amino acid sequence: CAGSLPWKFDEQFF.

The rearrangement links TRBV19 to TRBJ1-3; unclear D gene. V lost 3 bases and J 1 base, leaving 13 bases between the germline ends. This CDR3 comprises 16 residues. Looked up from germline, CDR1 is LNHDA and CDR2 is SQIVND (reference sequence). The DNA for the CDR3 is TGTGCCAGTAGTATCGGCAGAACTACTTCTGGAAACACCATATATTTT. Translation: CASSIGRTTSGNTIYF. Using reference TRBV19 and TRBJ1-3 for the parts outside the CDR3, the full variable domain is DGGITQSPKYLFRKEGQNVTLSCEQNLNHDAMYWYRQDPGQGLRLIYYSQIVNDFQKGDIAEGYSVSREKKESFPLTVTSAQKNPTAFYLCASSIGRTTSGNTIYFGEGSWLTVV.

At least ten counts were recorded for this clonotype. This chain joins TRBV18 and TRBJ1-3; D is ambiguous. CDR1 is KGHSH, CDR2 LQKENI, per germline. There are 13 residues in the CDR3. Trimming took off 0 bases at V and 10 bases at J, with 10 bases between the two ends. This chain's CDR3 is CASSPPGSGTIYF. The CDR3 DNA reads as TGTGCCAGCTCACCACCGGGCAGTGGGACCATATATTTT.

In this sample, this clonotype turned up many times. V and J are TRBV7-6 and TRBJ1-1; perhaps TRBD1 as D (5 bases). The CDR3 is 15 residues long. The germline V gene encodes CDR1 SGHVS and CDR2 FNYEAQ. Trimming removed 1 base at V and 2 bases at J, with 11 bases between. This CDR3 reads CASSLVDSVNTEAFF. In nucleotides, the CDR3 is TGTGCCAGCAGCTTAGTAGACAGTGTTAACACTGAAGCTTTCTTT.

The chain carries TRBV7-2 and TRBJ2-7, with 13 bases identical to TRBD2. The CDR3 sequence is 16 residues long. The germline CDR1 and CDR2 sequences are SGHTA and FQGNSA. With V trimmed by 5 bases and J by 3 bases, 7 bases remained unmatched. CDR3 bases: TGTGCCAGCAGCCCGGGACTAGCGGGACTGGGCTACGAGCAGTACTTC. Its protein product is CASSPGLAGLGYEQYF.

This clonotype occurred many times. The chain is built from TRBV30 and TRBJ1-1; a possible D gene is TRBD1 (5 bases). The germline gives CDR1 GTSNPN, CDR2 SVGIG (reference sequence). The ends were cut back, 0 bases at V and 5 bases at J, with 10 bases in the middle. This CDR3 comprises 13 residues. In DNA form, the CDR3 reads TGTGCCTGGAGTGTGGGGGGAGTGACTGAAGCTTTCTTT. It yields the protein CAWSVGGVTEAFF.

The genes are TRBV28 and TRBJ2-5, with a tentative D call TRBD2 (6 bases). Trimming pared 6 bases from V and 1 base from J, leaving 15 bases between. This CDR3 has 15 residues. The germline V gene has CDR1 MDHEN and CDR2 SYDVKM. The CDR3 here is CASRGLGGAQETQYF. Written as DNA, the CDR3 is TGTGCCAGCAGGGGCCTGGGGGGAGCCCAAGAGACCCAGTACTTC.

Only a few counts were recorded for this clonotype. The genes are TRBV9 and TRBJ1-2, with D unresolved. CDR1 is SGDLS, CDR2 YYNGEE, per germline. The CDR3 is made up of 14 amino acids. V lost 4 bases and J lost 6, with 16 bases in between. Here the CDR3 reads CASSIGWNDNGYTF. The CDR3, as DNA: TGTGCCAGCAGCATCGGATGGAACGATAATGGCTACACCTTC.

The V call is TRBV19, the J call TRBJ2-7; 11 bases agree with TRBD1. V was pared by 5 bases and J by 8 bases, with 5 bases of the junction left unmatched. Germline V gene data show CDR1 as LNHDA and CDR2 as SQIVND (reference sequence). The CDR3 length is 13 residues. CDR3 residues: CASSSGQGDQQYF. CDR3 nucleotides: TGTGCCAGTAGTTCGGGACAGGGGGACCAGCAGTACTTC.

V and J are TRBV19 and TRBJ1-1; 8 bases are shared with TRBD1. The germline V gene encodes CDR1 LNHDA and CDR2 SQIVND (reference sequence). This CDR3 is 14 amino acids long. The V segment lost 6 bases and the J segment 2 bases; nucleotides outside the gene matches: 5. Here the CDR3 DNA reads TGTGCCAGTAGGACAGGGGCTTATAACACTGAAGCTTTCTTT. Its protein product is CASRTGAYNTEAFF.

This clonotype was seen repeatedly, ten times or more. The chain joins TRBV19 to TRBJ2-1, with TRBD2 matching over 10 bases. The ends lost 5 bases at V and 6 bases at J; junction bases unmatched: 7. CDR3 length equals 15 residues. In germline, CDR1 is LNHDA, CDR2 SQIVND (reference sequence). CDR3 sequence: CASSQTSGDSNEQFF. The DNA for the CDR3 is TGTGCCAGTAGTCAAACTAGCGGGGACTCCAATGAGCAGTTCTTC.

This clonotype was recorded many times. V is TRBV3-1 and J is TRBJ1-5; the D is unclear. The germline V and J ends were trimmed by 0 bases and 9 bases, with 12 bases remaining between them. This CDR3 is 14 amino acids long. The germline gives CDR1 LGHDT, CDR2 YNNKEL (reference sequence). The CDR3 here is CASSQDPRPWPQHF. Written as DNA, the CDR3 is TGTGCCAGCAGCCAAGACCCCCGACCTTGGCCCCAGCATTTT.

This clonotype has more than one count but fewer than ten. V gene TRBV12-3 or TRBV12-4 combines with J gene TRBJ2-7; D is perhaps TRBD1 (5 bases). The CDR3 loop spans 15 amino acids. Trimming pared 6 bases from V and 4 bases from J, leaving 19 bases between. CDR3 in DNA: TGTGCCAGCAGCGAAAAAGACATCCCAGGGTACGAGCAGTACTTC. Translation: CASSEKDIPGYEQYF.

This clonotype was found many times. CDR3: CASSKLAMNTEAFF. The CDR3 bases are TGTGCCAGCAGTAAGTTGGCTATGAACACTGAAGCTTTCTTT. The chain links TRBV27 to TRBJ1-1; D is ambiguous. Germline CDR1 MNHEY, CDR2 SMNVEV (reference sequence). This CDR3 has 14 residues. V lost 5 bases to trimming and J lost 0 bases, with 10 bases between them.